This T cell receptor (beta chain) originates from a study of glioma-infiltrating T cells after dendritic cell vaccination. Documented time point: after dendritic cell vaccination, including at tumor progression/relapse. Produced via immunoSEQ multiplex PCR; TCRdb's table is partial and in-frame only. The data contain roughly 80,000 clones, more than 75% of them singletons. Deletions cut 6 bases from V and 4 bases from J, with 20 bases between. CDR3 length: 16 residues. The germline V gene encodes CDR1 SGHDT and CDR2 YYEEEE. Sequenced material: blood, taken after dendritic cell vaccination. The chain recombines TRBV5-6 with TRBJ2-1; D possibly corresponds to TRBD1 (5 bases). The clonotype originates from a human donor with glioblastoma. The CDR3 here is CASISLRTLEYNEQFF. Written as DNA, the CDR3 is TGTGCCAGCATCTCACTTCGGACACTCGAATACAATGAGCAGTTCTTC.